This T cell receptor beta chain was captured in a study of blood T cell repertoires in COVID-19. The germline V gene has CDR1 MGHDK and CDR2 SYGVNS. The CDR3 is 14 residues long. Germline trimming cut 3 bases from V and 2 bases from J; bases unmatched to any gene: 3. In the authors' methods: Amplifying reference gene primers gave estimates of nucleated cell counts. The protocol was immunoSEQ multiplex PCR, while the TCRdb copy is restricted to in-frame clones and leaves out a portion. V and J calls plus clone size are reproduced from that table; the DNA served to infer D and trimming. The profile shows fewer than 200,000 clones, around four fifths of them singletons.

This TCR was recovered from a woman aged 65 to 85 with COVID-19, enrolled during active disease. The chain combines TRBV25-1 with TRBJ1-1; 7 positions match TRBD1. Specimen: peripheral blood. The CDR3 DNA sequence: TGTGCCAGCAGTGAGACAGGGTTCAACACTGAAGCTTTCTTT. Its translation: CASSETGFNTEAFF.